This TCR beta chain was captured in a study of blood T cell repertoires in COVID-19. Study-level information: Sites across the United States, Italy and Spain contributed samples from acute and convalescent COVID-19.

The sample holds a few counts of this clone. Authors' analysis steps: Quantification of nucleated cells was approximated via reference gene primer amplification. Clones were read by immunoSEQ multiplex PCR, and TCRdb kept only the in-frame ones, dropping some. That table gives V, J and clone size, and the DNA gave D and trimming. The sample holds about 200,000 clones; around nine tenths are singletons and the top ten take 3% to 3.5%. Trimming at V came to 4 bases and at J to 0 bases, leaving 9 bases not matched to a gene. Per the germline V gene, CDR1 is MNHEY and CDR2 is SMNVEV (reference sequence). This CDR3 comprises 17 residues.

The sequence derives from a man in his sixties with acute or convalescent COVID-19. The sequenced sample was peripheral blood. The rearrangement uses TRBV27 and TRBJ2-1; 7 positions agree with TRBD2. In DNA form, the CDR3 reads TGTGCCAGCAGTTCTCCGGAACTAGCGAGCTCCTACAATGAGCAGTTCTTC. Translated, it gives CASSSPELASSYNEQFF.